The clone carrying this T cell receptor beta chain was observed a few times. Its antigen is unknown. This sample was included in a study of T cells in Graves' hyperthyroidism and ophthalmopathy. Researchers amplified the TCR beta CDR3 regions from RNA transcripts. Using the HTBI primer set, a first-round RT-PCR was run on the TCR CDR3. TCRdb passed the multiplex PCR reads through MiXCR, listing each CDR3 protein once. The sample has approximately 630,000 distinct CDR3 sequences; roughly 15% are singletons. The study's findings and limits: From stable hyperthyroidism, ophthalmopathy was separated by a 13 V-J model. Among thyroid clonotypes expanded above 0.001, most also appeared in blood.

From germline, CDR1 is GTSNPN and CDR2 SVGIG (reference sequence). The CDR3 loop spans 13 amino acids. V lost 0 bases and J 7 bases, leaving 7 bases between the germline ends. Material for sequencing was blood. This chain links TRBV30 with TRBJ1-6, with unresolved D. The TCR was taken from a woman aged 25-40 years with Graves' hyperthyroidism. As DNA, the CDR3 is TGTGCCTGGAGTGTAGAATGGAATTCACCCCTCCACTTT. Translated, it gives CAWSVEWNSPLHF.